Below are 32 T cell receptor beta chains sequenced from a single sample in a study of T cell repertoires in cytomegalovirus infection. Using its own MiXCR run on the reads, TCRdb lists one record per CDR3 protein. In the table there are approximately 400,000 distinct CDR3 sequences, under 40% of which are singletons. Material for sequencing was PBMCs. The receptors shown here come from a human donor in good health (CMV status not recorded). Some clones in this sample may be carry-over from other donors' samples.

Many counts were recorded for this clonotype. The chain joins TRBV7-2 to TRBJ2-2, with 10 positions matching TRBD1. This CDR3 has 15 amino acids. The J segment lost 4 bases and the V segment lost 5 bases, leaving 4 bases of the junction unmatched. In germline, CDR1 is SGHTA, CDR2 FQGNSA. As DNA, the CDR3 is TGTGCCAGCAGCCCGGGACAGGGGAGCACCGGGGAGCTGTTTTTT. Its protein is CASSPGQGSTGELFF. The whole variable domain, remainder taken from reference TRBV7-2 and TRBJ2-2, is GAGVSQSPSNKVTEKGKDVELRCDPISGHTALYWYRQSLGQGLEFLIYFQGNSAPDKSGLPSDRFSAERTGGSVSTLTIQRTQQEDSAVYLCASSPGQGSTGELFFGEGSRLTVL.

Notes on this clonotype: A much larger clone is a single base away; this may be a read error. The chain has TRBV12-3 or TRBV12-4 and TRBJ1-2; a possible D gene is TRBD1 (6 bases). The CDR3 runs to 15 residues. The CDR3, as DNA: TGTGCCAGCAGGCGTTGGATAGGGGGTGACTATGACTACACCTTC. It translates to CASRRWIGGDYDYTF.

This chain connects TRBV20-1 to TRBJ1-1, with 9 bases fitting TRBD1. This CDR3 is built from 13 residues. Germline V gene sequence: CDR1 DFQATT, CDR2 SNEGSKA (reference sequence). The V gene end was trimmed by 5 bases and the J gene end by 3 bases; junction bases not matched to a gene: 4. CDR3 DNA sequence: TGCAGTGCTTCGGGACAGGGACACACTGAAGCTTTCTTT. Amino acid sequence: CSASGQGHTEAFF.

This clonotype was counted between two and nine times. The chain carries TRBV28 and TRBJ2-2; D perhaps matches TRBD1 (6 bases). Germline V gene lookup returns CDR1 MDHEN and CDR2 SYDVKM. V was pared by 6 bases and J by 2 bases, with 13 bases between. The CDR3 length is 15 residues. This chain's CDR3 is CASSLQGINTGELFF. CDR3 nucleotide sequence: TGTGCCAGCAGCCTACAGGGAATTAACACCGGGGAGCTGTTTTTT.

This clonotype came up many times. J is TRBJ1-6 and V is TRBV7-2; TRBD1 agrees at 7 bases. Germline V gene sequence: CDR1 SGHTA, CDR2 FQGNSA. V lost 5 bases and J lost 7; bases outside the gene matches: 11. CDR3 length equals 16 residues. This CDR3 is CASSNDRERRNSPLHF. CDR3 in DNA: TGTGCCAGCAGCAACGACAGGGAACGAAGAAATTCACCCCTCCACTTT.

CDR3 sequence: CASIFGGVNTEAFF. CDR3 bases: TGTGCCAGCATCTTTGGGGGAGTTAACACTGAAGCTTTCTTT. The chain recombines TRBV7-6 with TRBJ1-1; perhaps TRBD1 as D (5 bases). The CDR3 is 14 amino acids. The germline gives CDR1 SGHVS, CDR2 FNYEAQ. V was pared by 7 bases and J by 2 bases, with 14 bases between.

The gene calls are TRBV12-3 or TRBV12-4 and TRBJ2-7, with TRBD1 matching 7 bases. V shed 6 bases and J 12 bases; nucleotides not matched to a gene: 14. The length of the CDR3 is 13 residues. CDR3 region: CASSGTERALGYF. The CDR3 DNA reads TGTGCCAGCAGCGGGACAGAGAGAGCGCTAGGGTACTTC.

In this sample, this clonotype turned up a few times. The rearrangement links TRBV20-1 to TRBJ1-2; the D gene is possibly TRBD1 (5 bases). CDR3 length: 13 residues. The germline CDR1 and CDR2 sequences are DFQATT and SNEGSKA (reference sequence). The germline V and J ends were trimmed by 6 bases and 3 bases, with 14 bases remaining between them. The CDR3 is CSARTGGDYGYTF. For the CDR3, the DNA is TGCAGTGCCCGGACGGGGGGAGACTATGGCTACACCTTC.

There are a few counts of this clonotype. A much larger clone is a single base away; this may be a read error. Since no conserved phenylalanine or tryptophan closes the CDR3, a read error is the likely cause. The chain is built from TRBV7-2 and TRBJ2-1, with D perhaps TRBD2 (6 bases). Looked up from germline, CDR1 is SGHTA and CDR2 is FQGNSA. The V gene lost 3 bases and the J gene lost 7 bases, with 13 bases spanning the gap. CDR3 length: 14 residues. Here the CDR3 reads CASSFQAGSNEQFL. The CDR3 coding sequence is TGTGCCAGCAGCTTCCAAGCGGGCTCAAATGAGCAGTTCTTA.

This chain connects TRBV20-1 to TRBJ2-7; TRBD2 agrees at 11 bases. CDR3 length: 16 amino acids. Trimming cost V 0 bases and J 3 bases; bases outside gene matches: 7. Germline V gene sequence: CDR1 DFQATT, CDR2 SNEGSKA (reference sequence). CDR3 in DNA: TGCAGTGCTAGAGATGTACTAGCGGGGGATTTCTACGAGCAGTACTTC. Protein sequence: CSARDVLAGDFYEQYF.

This clonotype was seen more than once but under ten times. This chain connects TRBV25-1 to TRBJ2-2; D may be TRBD1 or TRBD2 (7 bases each). Germline CDR1 and CDR2: MGHDK and SYGVNS. Trimming shortened V by 8 bases and J by 4 bases, and 14 bases separated the two germline ends. CDR3 length: 14 amino acids. The CDR3 DNA reads TGTGCCAGCCAATCAGGGGGGGGCACCGGGGAGCTGTTTTTT. It yields the protein CASQSGGGTGELFF.

A few counts support this clonotype. The V and J genes are TRBV19 and TRBJ1-5; no firm D call. The CDR3 covers 15 residues. V shed 3 bases and J shed 0 bases, with 9 bases lying between them. Germline CDR1 and CDR2: LNHDA and SQIVND (reference sequence). The CDR3 coding sequence is TGTGCCAGTAGTATTTGGCAGAATAGCAATCAGCCCCAGCATTTT. Residues: CASSIWQNSNQPQHF.

The J gene is TRBJ2-1, the V gene TRBV12-3 or TRBV12-4; 12 bases are a match to TRBD2. V lost 7 bases to trimming and J lost 4 bases; unmatched junction nucleotides: 5. CDR3 length: 15 amino acids. DNA for the CDR3: TGTGCCAGCAATCCGGGACTAGCGGGTTACAATGAGCAGTTCTTC. Protein product: CASNPGLAGYNEQFF.

In this sample, this clonotype turned up a few times. The genes are TRBV2 and TRBJ1-4; D remains unclear. Per germline, CDR1 SNHLY and CDR2 FYNNEI. Between the trimmed V and J ends, which lost 8 bases and 8 bases, there was a span of 6 bases. This CDR3 is 10 amino acids long. CDR3 region: CASSGEKLFF. CDR3 in DNA: TGTGCCAGCTCTGGGGAAAAACTGTTTTTT.

This clonotype appeared a few times. This chain uses TRBV5-5 with TRBJ1-3; the D gene is possibly TRBD1 (5 bases). CDR3 size: 16 residues. Germline V lookup: CDR1 SGHKS, CDR2 YYEKEE (reference sequence). V lost 0 bases, J lost 0 bases, and 10 bases lay in between. CDR3 in DNA: TGTGCCAGCAGCTTGGCCGGGGACTACTCTGGAAACACCATATATTTT. It translates to CASSLAGDYSGNTIYF.

In its sample, this clonotype was seen a few times. The chain recombines TRBV28 with TRBJ1-5; 8 bases match TRBD1. CDR3 length equals 14 residues. J lost 6 bases, V lost 6 bases, and 7 bases had no gene match. CDR1 and CDR2 (germline): MDHEN, SYDVKM. The CDR3 protein is CASRPTGESQPQHF. CDR3 in DNA: TGTGCCAGCAGGCCGACAGGGGAGAGTCAGCCCCAGCATTTT. The variable domain in full, completed from reference TRBV28 and TRBJ1-5, reads DVKVTQSSRYLVKRTGEKVFLECVQDMDHENMFWYRQDPGLGLRLIYFSYDVKMKEKGDIPEGYSVSREKKERFSLILESASTNQTSMYLCASRPTGESQPQHFGDGTRLSIL.

The V and J genes are TRBV11-2 and TRBJ2-2, with D tentatively TRBD2 (6 bases). V lost 2 bases and J 0 bases, leaving 10 bases between the germline ends. The CDR3 sequence is 16 residues long. The germline CDR1 and CDR2 sequences are SGHAT and FQNNGV. The CDR3 reads CASSLRGGTNTGELFF. The CDR3 DNA reads as TGTGCCAGCAGCTTAAGGGGCGGGACGAACACCGGGGAGCTGTTTTTT.

The CDR3 loop is CASSSPVEQFF. The CDR3 DNA is TGTGCCAGCAGCTCCCCGGTTGAGCAGTTCTTC. This rearrangement joins TRBV11-2 to TRBJ2-1, with no clear D. V shed 4 bases and J shed 9 bases, with 7 bases lying between them. There are 11 residues in the CDR3. Germline V gene lookup returns CDR1 SGHAT and CDR2 FQNNGV.

This clonotype was counted a single time. The chain joins TRBV5-1 to TRBJ2-5; tentative D call: TRBD1 (6 bases). Germline assignment: CDR1 SGHRS and CDR2 YFSETQ. V shed 4 bases and J shed 3 bases, with 10 bases lying between them. This CDR3 is built from 13 residues. CDR3 sequence (DNA): TGCGCCAGCAGCGTCCGGGACAAAGAGACCCAGTACTTC. It codes for CASSVRDKETQYF.

The V and J genes are TRBV12-3 or TRBV12-4 and TRBJ1-1, with 8 bases fitting TRBD1. The CDR3 is 13 residues long. V lost 5 bases, J lost 7 bases, and 6 bases stayed unmatched. CDR3 region: CASSPTGDGEAFF. The CDR3 bases are TGTGCCAGCAGTCCGACAGGGGACGGTGAAGCTTTCTTT.

The V gene is TRBV11-2, the J gene TRBJ2-7; no clear D. The germline gives CDR1 SGHAT, CDR2 FQNNGV. The CDR3 consists of 13 residues. V lost 4 bases, J lost 2 bases, and 9 bases lay in between. The CDR3: CASSSPGPYEQYF. The DNA for the CDR3 is TGTGCCAGCAGCTCGCCTGGCCCCTACGAGCAGTACTTC.

Concerning this clonotype: An end of the junction differs from the germline gene, which may be a read error. The rearrangement joins TRBV6-6 to TRBJ2-1; possibly TRBD1 or TRBD2 for D (5 bases each). Germline lookup yields CDR1 MNHNY and CDR2 SVGAGI (reference sequence). CDR3 length: 16 residues. The CDR3 bases are TGTGCCCGCAGTTCAAATCAGAGGGGCCTGTACAATGAGCAGTTCTTC. Translated, it gives CARSSNQRGLYNEQFF.

The table lists this clonotype with a few counts. The V and J genes are TRBV20-1 and TRBJ2-2; maybe TRBD1 (7 bases). V lost 0 bases and J lost 5, with 16 bases in between. The CDR3 has 16 amino acids. The germline V gene encodes CDR1 DFQATT and CDR2 SNEGSKA (reference sequence). The CDR3 protein is CSAREWSGGSTGELFF. Written as DNA, the CDR3 is TGCAGTGCTAGAGAGTGGTCAGGGGGGTCGACCGGGGAGCTGTTTTTT.

This clonotype was counted ten times or more. The chain employs TRBV5-6 and TRBJ1-6; D not resolved. Germline lookup yields CDR1 SGHDT and CDR2 YYEEEE. The ends were cut back, 3 bases at V and 6 bases at J, with 16 bases in the middle. The CDR3 is 16 residues long. CDR3 coding DNA: TGTGCCAGCAGCTCCGGCGGGGTCTTTTTTAATTCACCCCTCCACTTT. Its protein is CASSSGGVFFNSPLHF.

V usage is TRBV6-6 and J usage is TRBJ1-5, with TRBD1 as a possible D gene (6 bases). The germline CDR1 and CDR2 sequences are MNHNY and SVGAGI (reference sequence). The CDR3 contains 15 residues. Trimming took 5 bases from V and 2 from J, leaving 13 bases between them. The CDR3 nucleotides read TGTGCCAGCAGTCAGCCAGGGGTCGGCAATCAGCCCCAGCATTTT. Translated, it gives CASSQPGVGNQPQHF.

The sample holds one count of this clonotype. This rearrangement joins TRBV2 to TRBJ2-1, with D tentatively TRBD2 (5 bases). In germline, CDR1 is SNHLY, CDR2 FYNNEI. This CDR3 is 14 amino acids long. Trimming pared 4 bases from V and 9 bases from J, leaving 16 bases between. CDR3 sequence: CASSARWDRGEQFF. The CDR3 nucleotides read TGTGCCAGCAGTGCACGGTGGGATCGGGGTGAGCAGTTCTTC.

The table lists this clonotype with many counts. The chain combines TRBV7-8 with TRBJ2-7; D possibly corresponds to TRBD1 (5 bases). The length of the CDR3 is 14 residues. CDR1 and CDR2 (germline): SGHVS, FQNEAQ. V was shortened by 1 base and J by 2 bases, with 9 bases between the two germline ends. The CDR3 DNA is TGTGCCAGCAGCTTAGGGACACATCCCTACGAGCAGTACTTC. Protein product: CASSLGTHPYEQYF. The full variable domain, its missing parts supplied by reference TRBV7-8 and TRBJ2-7, is GAGVSQSPRYKVAKRGQDVALRCDPISGHVSLFWYQQALGQGPEFLTYFQNEAQLDKSGLPSDRFFAERPEGSVSTLKIQRTQQEDSAVYLCASSLGTHPYEQYFGPGTRLTVT.

This clonotype came up a few times. The gene calls are TRBV12-3 or TRBV12-4 and TRBJ1-2; D is ambiguous. The CDR3 sequence is 13 residues long. V gave up 5 bases and J gave up 2 bases, with 9 bases separating them. The CDR3: CASSPNTNYGYTF. The CDR3 DNA reads as TGTGCCAGCAGTCCTAACACGAACTATGGCTACACCTTC.

The chain employs TRBV19 and TRBJ2-2; D is perhaps TRBD1 (6 bases). With 6 bases removed from V and 0 bases from J, the gap between germline ends came to 11 bases. In germline, CDR1 is LNHDA, CDR2 SQIVND (reference sequence). This CDR3 has 15 residues. CDR3 sequence: CASRGHGPNTGELFF. CDR3 in DNA: TGTGCCAGTAGGGGACATGGACCGAACACCGGGGAGCTGTTTTTT.

V is TRBV14 and J is TRBJ2-1; 7 positions match TRBD2. The CDR3 is 14 residues long. Germline-derived CDR1 and CDR2 are SGHDN and FVKESK. The J segment lost 9 bases and the V segment lost 1 base, leaving 6 bases of the junction unmatched. CDR3 in DNA: TGTGCCAGCAGCCAAGCCCGGGGGGTGGGTGAGCAGTTCTTC. Its protein is CASSQARGVGEQFF.

The chain has TRBV11-2 and TRBJ1-1; a possible D gene is TRBD1 (6 bases). This CDR3 has 15 residues. V was pared by 0 bases and J by 5 bases, with 13 bases between. Germline-derived CDR1 and CDR2 are SGHAT and FQNNGV. Written as DNA, the CDR3 is TGTGCCAGCAGCTTAGATGGGGGCGCAGGGACTGAAGCTTTCTTT. Encoded protein: CASSLDGGAGTEAFF.

This clonotype was found a few times. The genes are TRBV14 and TRBJ2-3; D may be TRBD1 (6 bases). Germline CDR1 is SGHDN and CDR2 is FVKESK. The V end was cut by 10 bases, the J end by 6 bases, with 11 bases between. The CDR3 covers 11 residues. In nucleotides, the CDR3 is TGTGCCACCTCGCAGGGGGATACGCAGTATTTT. Its protein product is CATSQGDTQYF.